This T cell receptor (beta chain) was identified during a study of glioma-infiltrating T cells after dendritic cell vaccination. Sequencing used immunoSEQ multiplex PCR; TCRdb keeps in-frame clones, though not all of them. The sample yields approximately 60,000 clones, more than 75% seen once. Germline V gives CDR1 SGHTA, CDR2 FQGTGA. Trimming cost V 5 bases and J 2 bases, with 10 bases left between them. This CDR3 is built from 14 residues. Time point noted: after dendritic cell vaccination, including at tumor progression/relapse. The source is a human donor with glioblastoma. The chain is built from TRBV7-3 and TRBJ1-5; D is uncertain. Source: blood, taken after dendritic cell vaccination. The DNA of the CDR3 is TGTGCCAGCAGCCCATCAGGCGGCAATCAGCCCCAGCATTTT. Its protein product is CASSPSGGNQPQHF.